The clone carrying this T cell receptor beta chain was counted only a few times. Germline loops: CDR1 MNHEY, CDR2 SMNVEV (reference sequence). The CDR3 extends over 13 amino acids. V lost 5 bases and J lost 2, with 8 bases in between. The data are from a study of blood T cell repertoires in COVID-19. Repertoires were generated with immunoSEQ multiplex PCR, while TCRdb's copy carries only in-frame clones and drops some. The sample yields some 530,000 clones, 70% to 90% seen once. Input material: peripheral blood. The chain is built from TRBV27 and TRBJ2-3, with no clear D. The TCR comes from a human donor in a cohort sampled during active COVID-19. The CDR3 reads CASSPTYTDTQYF. For the CDR3, the DNA is TGTGCCAGCAGTCCCACATACACAGATACGCAGTATTTT.